This T cell receptor beta chain was sequenced in a study of persistence of HIV-infected CD4 T cells. Cells were stimulated with CMV-infected fibroblast lysates at 8 to 10 ug/mL. Memory cells lacking CD40L and CD69 with high CD45RO were sorted. As to this clone: Its antigen is unknown.

V shed 3 bases, J shed 3 bases, and the junction held 8 bases outside the gene matches. The germline gives CDR1 KGHSH, CDR2 LQKENI. This CDR3 is 16 amino acids long. This was the immunoSEQ version 4 assay in survey mode. The repertoire was sequenced with immunoSEQ multiplex PCR; TCRdb's copy has only in-frame clones and lacks some. The data hold tens of thousands of clones, with about 81% observed a single time. The V and J genes are TRBV18 and TRBJ1-3, with TRBD1 identical over 7 bases. Here the sequenced sample was CD4+ T cells sorted from PBMCs after roughly 18-hour stimulation, taken from a patient who received antiretroviral therapy. This clonotype originated in an adult woman with HIV who was CMV-seropositive. The CDR3 DNA follows: TGTGCCAGCTCACCGGAGGGGGCATCGTTTGGAAACACCATATATTTT. Translated, it gives CASSPEGASFGNTIYF.